The 23 T cell receptor beta chains below all came from one sample that was sequenced in a study of T cell responses to AZD1222 COVID-19 vaccine. Here immunoSEQ multiplex PCR was the method, and the copy in TCRdb shows in-frame clones only, minus some. The profile shows 60,000 to 85,000 clones, 88% of them singletons. This sample comprised peripheral blood, obtained 28 days after the second dose of the MenACWY control vaccine. The receptors here all came from an adult who received the MenACWY meningococcal vaccine as a control.

V is TRBV14 and J is TRBJ1-1; D is undetermined. The CDR3 has 13 residues. Trimming shortened V by 0 bases and J by 5 bases, and 7 bases separated the two germline ends. The germline gives CDR1 SGHDN, CDR2 FVKESK. CDR3 sequence reads: CASSQEGWTEAFF. In DNA, the CDR3 is TGTGCCAGCAGCCAAGAGGGGTGGACTGAAGCTTTCTTT. The whole variable domain, remainder taken from reference TRBV14 and TRBJ1-1, is EAGVTQFPSHSVIEKGQTVTLRCDPISGHDNLYWYRRVMGKEIKFLLHFVKESKQDESGMPNNRFLAERTGGTYSTLKVQPAELEDSGVYFCASSQEGWTEAFFGQGTRLTVV.

The rearrangement joins TRBV9 to TRBJ1-2; D call uncertain. Germline CDR1 reads SGDLS; CDR2 reads YYNGEE. V lost 0 bases to trimming and J lost 2 bases, with 14 bases between them. CDR3 length: 16 residues. The CDR3, as DNA: TGTGCCAGCAGCGTAGCTTTGGCAGGTGACAACTATGGCTACACCTTC. Its translation: CASSVALAGDNYGYTF.

The chain employs TRBV7-9 and TRBJ1-3; D unclear. CDR1 is SEHNR and CDR2 is FQNEAQ in the germline V gene (reference sequence). This CDR3 contains 14 residues. V lost 2 bases and J lost 2, with 7 bases in between. CDR3 sequence reads: CASSLLGTGNTIYF. The CDR3 DNA reads TGTGCCAGCAGCTTACTAGGGACTGGAAACACCATATATTTT.

The chain uses TRBV2 and TRBJ1-1, with D tentatively TRBD1 (5 bases). Trimming took off 3 bases at V and 4 bases at J, with 9 bases between the two ends. Germline V gene lookup returns CDR1 SNHLY and CDR2 FYNNEI. This CDR3 region has 13 residues. The CDR3 sequence: CASSDRVVTEAFF. In nucleotides, the CDR3 is TGTGCCAGCAGTGACAGGGTGGTCACTGAAGCTTTCTTT.

V and J are TRBV28 and TRBJ1-2; D possibly corresponds to TRBD1 (5 bases). V was trimmed by 5 bases and J by 6 bases, leaving 16 bases between them. The CDR3 runs to 14 residues. Germline CDR1 MDHEN, CDR2 SYDVKM. The CDR3 reads CASSQGRRVDGYTF. In DNA form, the CDR3 reads TGTGCCAGCAGTCAAGGGCGCAGGGTGGATGGCTACACCTTC.

This chain links TRBV5-5 with TRBJ1-5; tentatively, D is TRBD1 (5 bases). Trimming left V 4 bases short and J 4 bases short, with 18 bases between. The CDR3 is made up of 16 amino acids. From germline, CDR1 is SGHKS and CDR2 YYEKEE (reference sequence). CDR3 coding DNA: TGTGCCAGCAGCGGGGGGGGATTCAGGGTGAATCAGCCCCAGCATTTT. Amino acids: CASSGGGFRVNQPQHF.

The table lists this clone with a count of one. The chain carries TRBV11-2 and TRBJ1-1; 10 bases are shared with TRBD1. The CDR3 spans 15 residues. Per germline, CDR1 SGHAT and CDR2 FQNNGV. J gave up 4 bases and V 3 bases, and 5 bases lay outside the gene matches. The CDR3 DNA is TGTGCCAGCAGCTTGGGGACAGGGGTTGCCACTGAAGCTTTCTTT. Translated: CASSLGTGVATEAFF.

This rearrangement joins TRBV10-3 to TRBJ2-2; no clear D. The CDR3 loop spans 11 amino acids. V lost 5 bases and J 4 bases, leaving 2 bases between the germline ends. Germline CDR1 ENHRY, CDR2 SYGVKD. DNA for the CDR3: TGTGCCATCAGTCGCACCGGGGAGCTGTTTTTT. Its translation is CAISRTGELFF.

This sequence joins TRBV9 and TRBJ2-7; perhaps TRBD2 as D (5 bases). This CDR3 is 16 amino acids long. CDR1 and CDR2 (germline): SGDLS, YYNGEE. V dropped 3 bases and J dropped 5 bases, with 21 bases sitting between them. The CDR3 region is CASSGGFGVSADEQYF. DNA for the CDR3: TGTGCCAGCAGCGGAGGGTTTGGGGTTTCGGCAGACGAGCAGTACTTC.

This chain links TRBV18 with TRBJ2-7, with 13 bases lining up with TRBD2. The CDR3 spans 15 residues. Unmatched junction bases numbered 2, after V lost 3 bases and J lost 3 bases. From germline, CDR1 is KGHSH and CDR2 LQKENI. CDR3 DNA sequence: TGTGCCAGCTCACCCGGACTAGCGGGAGACTACGAGCAGTACTTC. It encodes CASSPGLAGDYEQYF. Together with reference TRBV18 and TRBJ2-7, the CDR3 gives the full variable domain: NAGVMQNPRHLVRRRGQEARLRCSPMKGHSHVYWYRQLPEEGLKFMVYLQKENIIDESGMPKERFSAEFPKEGPSILRIQQVVRGDSAAYFCASSPGLAGDYEQYFGPGTRLTVT.

This clone was counted a single time. The chain joins TRBV7-6 to TRBJ2-3; D unresolved. Trimming pared 1 base from V and 4 bases from J, leaving 3 bases between. Germline-derived CDR1 and CDR2 are SGHVS and FNYEAQ. The CDR3 has 12 amino acids. The CDR3 sequence is CASSLGPDTQYF. The CDR3 DNA follows: TGTGCCAGCAGCTTAGGCCCAGATACGCAGTATTTT.

This clone was counted between two and nine times. CDR3 region: CSVERGETQYF. The CDR3 DNA reads as TGCAGCGTTGAAAGGGGGGAGACCCAGTACTTC. The chain couples TRBV29-1 to TRBJ2-5, with D perhaps TRBD1 (6 bases). Between the trimmed V and J ends, which lost 2 bases and 5 bases, there was a span of 6 bases. Germline CDR1 reads SQVTM; CDR2 reads ANQGSEA. This CDR3 is 11 amino acids long.

The genes are TRBV21-1 and TRBJ2-7; the table gives TRBD2 as D, unverified against the DNA. TRBV21-1 is labeled a pseudogene. This CDR3 comprises 13 residues. The CDR3 bases are TGTGCCAGCAGCAAAGTTGTCGTTTACGAGCAGTACTTC. As protein: CASSKVVVYEQYF.

This chain uses TRBV3-1 (or the pseudogene TRBV3-2) with TRBJ1-2; D gene uncertain. V was pared by 4 bases and J by 1 base, with 10 bases between. Germline V gene data show CDR1 as LGHDT and CDR2 as YNNKEL (reference sequence). This CDR3 spans 14 amino acids. DNA for the CDR3: TGTGCCAGCAGCCCAGTTGGAAATAACTATGGCTACACCTTC. Translation: CASSPVGNNYGYTF.

Turning to this clone: Different DNA sequences within this sample yield the same CDR3. The chain uses TRBV20-1 and TRBJ2-5; D is undetermined. Looked up from germline, CDR1 is DFQATT and CDR2 is SNEGSKA (reference sequence). The V gene lost 3 bases and the J gene lost 5 bases, with 4 bases spanning the gap. This CDR3 comprises 10 residues. CDR3 loop: CSASGETQYF. The CDR3 nucleotides read TGCAGTGCTAGCGGGGAGACCCAGTACTTC.

V and J are TRBV6-1 and TRBJ2-7; 9 nucleotides agree with TRBD1. Germline V gene lookup returns CDR1 MNHNS and CDR2 SASEGT. The CDR3 is 16 amino acids. Trimming at V came to 0 bases and at J to 8 bases, leaving 11 bases not matched to a gene. The CDR3 protein is CASSEAQGTGPFKQYF. The CDR3 coding sequence is TGTGCCAGCAGTGAAGCGCAGGGGACAGGGCCTTTCAAGCAGTACTTC.

The J gene is TRBJ2-1, the V gene TRBV2; D is possibly TRBD1 (6 bases). Germline V gene lookup returns CDR1 SNHLY and CDR2 FYNNEI. V gave up 7 bases and J gave up 1 base, with 17 bases separating them. The CDR3 totals 16 residues. CDR3 region: CASTLGHRVSYNEQFF. Written as DNA, the CDR3 is TGTGCCAGCACCCTAGGGCACAGGGTTTCCTACAATGAGCAGTTCTTC.

The V call is TRBV19, the J call TRBJ2-7; D is possibly TRBD1 or TRBD2 (5 bases each). Germline V gene data show CDR1 as LNHDA and CDR2 as SQIVND (reference sequence). This CDR3 is built from 15 residues. V shed 5 bases and J shed 2 bases, with 16 bases lying between them. Here the CDR3 reads CASSSGTAGTYEQYF. As DNA, the CDR3 is TGTGCCAGTAGTTCCGGGACGGCAGGGACCTACGAGCAGTACTTC.

The chain has TRBV11-2 and TRBJ2-7; possibly TRBD2 for D (6 bases). V was trimmed by 4 bases and J by 9 bases, leaving 13 bases between them. This CDR3 region has 12 residues. The germline V gene encodes CDR1 SGHAT and CDR2 FQNNGV. The CDR3 spells CASSSNRGWQYF. The CDR3, as DNA: TGTGCCAGCAGCTCCAACCGGGGGTGGCAGTACTTC. Full variable domain (missing parts from reference TRBV11-2 and TRBJ2-7): EAGVAQSPRYKIIEKRQSVAFWCNPISGHATLYWYQQILGQGPKLLIQFQNNGVVDDSQLPKDRFSAERLKGVDSTLKIQPAKLEDSAVYLCASSSNRGWQYFGPGTRLTVT.

The CDR3 DNA reads TGTGCCAGCAGCCTTTCGCAGGGAACTGAAGCTTTCTTT. Protein sequence: CASSLSQGTEAFF. The chain employs TRBV14 and TRBJ1-1; perhaps TRBD1 as D (5 bases). Trimming took off 4 bases at V and 5 bases at J, with 11 bases between the two ends. The length of the CDR3 is 13 residues. Germline loops: CDR1 SGHDN, CDR2 FVKESK.

V gene TRBV5-5 combines with J gene TRBJ1-1; 7 positions match TRBD1. From germline, CDR1 is SGHKS and CDR2 YYEKEE (reference sequence). This CDR3 spans 14 amino acids. Trimming took 4 bases from V and 6 from J; bases not matched to a gene: 9. The CDR3 protein is CASSRLQGPPEAFF. The CDR3 DNA reads as TGTGCCAGCAGCAGATTACAGGGGCCACCTGAAGCTTTCTTT. Filled out from reference TRBV5-5 and TRBJ1-1, the complete variable domain reads DAGVTQSPTHLIKTRGQQVTLRCSPISGHKSVSWYQQVLGQGPQFIFQYYEKEERGRGNFPDRFSARQFPNYSSELNVNALLLGDSALYLCASSRLQGPPEAFFGQGTRLTVV.

As DNA, the CDR3 is TGTGCCAGCAGCTCGGTAGCCTCCGGGACTAGCCCAATCAGAGTGCAGTACTTC. This sequence encodes CASSSVASGTSPIRVQYF. The chain links TRBV11-2 to TRBJ2-7; 9 nucleotides match TRBD2. Germline CDR1 is SGHAT and CDR2 is FQNNGV. J gave up 9 bases and V 4 bases, and 22 bases lay outside the gene matches. The CDR3 loop spans 18 amino acids.

The chain uses TRBV19 and TRBJ2-7; 9 nucleotides align to TRBD1. The CDR3 spans 15 residues. The V and J ends lost 6 bases and 5 bases, in that order; junction bases with no gene match: 11. CDR1 is LNHDA, CDR2 SQIVND, per germline (reference sequence). In nucleotides, the CDR3 is TGTGCCAGTAGCGTCTATTTGGGACAGGGAGACGAGCAGTACTTC. It codes for CASSVYLGQGDEQYF.